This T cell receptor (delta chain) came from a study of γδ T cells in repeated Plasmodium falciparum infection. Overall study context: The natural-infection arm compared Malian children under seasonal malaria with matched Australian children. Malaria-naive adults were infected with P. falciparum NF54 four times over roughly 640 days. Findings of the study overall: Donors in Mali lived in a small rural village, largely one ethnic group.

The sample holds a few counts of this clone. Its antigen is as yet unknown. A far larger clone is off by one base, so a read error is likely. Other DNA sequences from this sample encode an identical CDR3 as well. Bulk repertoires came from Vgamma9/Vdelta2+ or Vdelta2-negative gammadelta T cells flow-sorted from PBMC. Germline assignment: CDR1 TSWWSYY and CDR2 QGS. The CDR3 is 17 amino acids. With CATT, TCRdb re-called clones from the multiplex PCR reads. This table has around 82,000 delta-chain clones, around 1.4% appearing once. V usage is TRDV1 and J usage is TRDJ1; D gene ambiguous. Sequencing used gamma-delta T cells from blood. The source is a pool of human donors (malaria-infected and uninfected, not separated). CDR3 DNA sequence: TGTGCTCTTTGGGAGCTTCGGACCGGACTGTACACCGATAAACTCATCTTT. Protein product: CALWELRTGLYTDKLIF.